These 29 T cell receptor beta chains came from one sample sequenced in a study of regulatory T cells in long-lasting Graves disease. Described time point: newly diagnosed GD, antithyroid drugs for less than 3 months. The TCR library was prepared using RNA isolated from PBMCs. TCR beta libraries were built with iRepertoire HTBI primers and Arm-PCR of CDR3 regions. TCRdb re-analysed the multiplex PCR reads in MiXCR, keeping a single row per CDR3 protein. Of hundreds of thousands of distinct CDR3 sequences listed, around 15% are singletons. This specimen was peripheral blood mononuclear cells (PBMCs), taken at new diagnosis, from a patient treated with antithyroid drugs. The receptors originated from a female donor with Graves disease.

This clonotype was recorded at least ten times. The rearrangement links TRBV12-3 or TRBV12-4 to TRBJ2-3; D may match TRBD1 or TRBD2 (5 bases each). The CDR3 totals 16 residues. V lost 5 bases and J lost 0, with 15 bases in between. The CDR3 loop is CASSLGEGPSTDTQYF. CDR3 coding DNA: TGTGCCAGCAGTCTAGGAGAGGGGCCTAGCACAGATACGCAGTATTTT.

This clonotype appeared many times. This chain connects TRBV20-1 to TRBJ1-2; no definite D call. This CDR3 has 14 residues. Germline lookup yields CDR1 DFQATT and CDR2 SNEGSKA (reference sequence). V was pared by 1 base and J by 4 bases, with 13 bases between. The CDR3 bases are TGCAGTGCTAGAGGATTGGATAATGGCTATGGCTACACCTTC. It specifies CSARGLDNGYGYTF.

This clonotype was counted only a few times. This rearrangement joins TRBV19 to TRBJ1-5; D possibly corresponds to TRBD1 (5 bases). The germline gives CDR1 LNHDA, CDR2 SQIVND (reference sequence). The V end was cut by 1 base, the J end by 7 bases, with 17 bases between. The CDR3 runs 16 residues. In DNA, the CDR3 is TGTGCCAGTAGTATAGGGATTAGGGGTGGAGGACAGCCCCAGCATTTT. Its translation: CASSIGIRGGGQPQHF.

This clonotype was seen ten or more times. The rearrangement uses TRBV2 and TRBJ1-3, with D perhaps TRBD1 (6 bases). There are 16 residues in the CDR3. V lost 5 bases and J lost 6, with 20 bases in between. The germline CDR1 and CDR2 sequences are SNHLY and FYNNEI. The CDR3 is CASSSPGRQAKNTIYF. The CDR3 DNA reads TGTGCCAGCAGTTCCCCGGGTCGACAGGCGAAAAACACCATATATTTT.

This clonotype has ten or more counts. The chain has TRBV5-1 and TRBJ2-1; possible D gene TRBD2, 5 bases. This CDR3 is built from 16 residues. V lost 1 base, J lost 3 bases, and 14 bases lay in between. The germline V gene has CDR1 SGHRS and CDR2 YFSETQ. The CDR3 DNA reads as TGCGCCAGCAGCTTGAATCCCGGACTGCTCTACAATGAGCAGTTCTTC. This gives the protein CASSLNPGLLYNEQFF.

The chain employs TRBV20-1 and TRBJ2-7; D is unclear. In germline, CDR1 is DFQATT, CDR2 SNEGSKA (reference sequence). Trimming pared 3 bases from V and 0 bases from J, leaving 12 bases between. The CDR3 sequence is 14 residues long. The chain's CDR3 is CSASTGPSSYEQYF. In DNA form, the CDR3 reads TGCAGTGCTAGTACCGGGCCAAGCTCCTACGAGCAGTACTTC.

This chain connects TRBV28 to TRBJ1-5; a weak D match, TRBD1 (5 bases). The CDR3 loop spans 12 amino acids. Germline-derived CDR1 and CDR2 are MDHEN and SYDVKM. Trimming removed 6 bases from V and 9 bases from J, with 12 bases in between. The chain's CDR3 is CASRFGAGPQHF. The CDR3 region has the DNA TGTGCCAGCAGATTTGGGGCCGGGCCCCAGCATTTT.

This clonotype appeared many times. The chain is built from TRBV27 and TRBJ2-7; 8 bases are shared with TRBD1. Germline CDR1 and CDR2: MNHEY and SMNVEV (reference sequence). The CDR3 has 13 amino acids. Trimming removed 6 bases from V and 3 bases from J; junction bases left unmatched: 4. The CDR3 DNA is TGTGCCAGCAGCGCAGGACAGGGCTACGAGCAGTACTTC. Translating gives CASSAGQGYEQYF.

This clonotype occurred many times. V is TRBV7-9 and J is TRBJ2-1; D gene ambiguous. V was pared by 3 bases and J by 6 bases, with 21 bases between. CDR1 is SEHNR, CDR2 FQNEAQ, per germline (reference sequence). This CDR3 has 17 amino acids. In DNA, the CDR3 is TGTGCCAGCAGCTTCCAGGCTTGGCCTCCCGGAATCAATGAGCAGTTCTTC. Protein product: CASSFQAWPPGINEQFF.

This clonotype showed up many times. The CDR3, as DNA: TGTGCCAGCAGCCAAGCTCGGGGCACAGATACGCAGTATTTT. This sequence encodes CASSQARGTDTQYF. The chain employs TRBV27 and TRBJ2-3; D unclear. V lost 6 bases to trimming and J lost 1 base, with 11 bases between them. Germline V gives CDR1 MNHEY, CDR2 SMNVEV (reference sequence). The length of the CDR3 is 14 residues.

This clonotype was counted only a few times. A much larger clone sits a single nucleotide away, making a read error possible. The chain couples TRBV9 to TRBJ1-5, with D possibly matching TRBD1 (5 bases). V was clipped by 7 bases and J by 5 bases, with 13 bases between them. There are 13 residues in the CDR3. Germline values: CDR1 SGDLS, CDR2 YYNGEE. The CDR3 spells CASGAGPHQPQHF. The DNA of the CDR3 is TGTGCCAGCGGCGCAGGGCCCCATCAGCCCCAGCATTTT.

This clonotype was counted many times. The V call is TRBV10-1, the J call TRBJ1-2; 10 bases line up with TRBD1. J lost 6 bases, V lost 2 bases, and 6 bases had no gene match. Germline CDR1 and CDR2: WNHNN and SYGVQD (reference sequence). There are 15 residues in the CDR3. CDR3 in amino acids: CASSEPGTGVDGYTF. CDR3 bases: TGCGCCAGCAGTGAGCCCGGGACAGGGGTTGATGGCTACACCTTC.

This clonotype showed up many times. This chain links TRBV27 with TRBJ1-5, with a weak D call TRBD1 (5 bases). The CDR3 extends over 14 amino acids. The germline CDR1 and CDR2 sequences are MNHEY and SMNVEV (reference sequence). V lost 5 bases and J lost 6, with 14 bases in between. CDR3 in amino acids: CASSAGGGSQPQHF. The CDR3 bases are TGTGCCAGCAGTGCGGGGGGGGGGTCTCAGCCCCAGCATTTT.

As DNA, the CDR3 is TGTGCCAGCAGCCCTAGGGGTCCTGAAGCTTTCTTT. It is translated as CASSPRGPEAFF. The chain joins TRBV12-3 or TRBV12-4 to TRBJ1-1; maybe TRBD1 (5 bases). The CDR3 extends over 12 amino acids. Trimming cost V 6 bases and J 6 bases, with 11 bases left between them.

This clonotype was found many times. The J gene is TRBJ2-5, the V gene TRBV12-3 or TRBV12-4, with 14 bases that match TRBD2. The CDR3 consists of 17 residues. With V trimmed by 6 bases and J by 2 bases, 8 bases remained unmatched. This chain's CDR3 is CASSRTRLAGGQETQYF. The CDR3 DNA sequence: TGTGCCAGCAGCCGGACCCGACTAGCGGGGGGGCAAGAGACCCAGTACTTC.

J is TRBJ1-6 and V is TRBV5-1, with 7 bases lining up with TRBD1. Germline trimming cut 5 bases from V and 11 bases from J; bases unmatched to any gene: 10. The CDR3 is made up of 14 amino acids. Germline CDR1 is SGHRS and CDR2 is YFSETQ. CDR3 protein: CASRRGQRNPPLHF. In nucleotides, the CDR3 is TGCGCCAGCAGAAGGGGACAGAGGAATCCACCCCTCCACTTT.

This clonotype occurred many times. The genes are TRBV6-1 and TRBJ1-1; the match to TRBD1 covers 7 bases. J was trimmed by 0 bases and V by 2 bases; bases with no gene match: 15. This CDR3 has 19 amino acids. Germline CDR1 and CDR2: MNHNS and SASEGT. For the CDR3, the DNA is TGTGCCAGCAGTGAAAGGGCGCGAAGGGGGACAGCGGTGAACACTGAAGCTTTCTTT. The encoded protein is CASSERARRGTAVNTEAFF.

The chain employs TRBV5-1 and TRBJ2-1; 9 nucleotides align to TRBD1. The germline V gene encodes CDR1 SGHRS and CDR2 YFSETQ. The CDR3 sequence is 15 residues long. The V and J ends lost 4 bases and 2 bases, in that order; junction bases with no gene match: 4. The CDR3 DNA follows: TGCGCCAGCAGCCCCGGGGACAGGGCCTACAATGAGCAGTTCTTC. Translation gives CASSPGDRAYNEQFF.

This clonotype was seen a few times. The rearrangement joins TRBV5-1 to TRBJ1-1; D gene unclear. V lost 4 bases and J 1 base, leaving 14 bases between the germline ends. The CDR3 totals 15 residues. Germline CDR1 SGHRS, CDR2 YFSETQ. This CDR3 is CASSPGHTENTEAFF. The CDR3 bases are TGCGCCAGCAGCCCCGGTCATACAGAGAACACTGAAGCTTTCTTT.

Concerning this clonotype itself: A read error is likely here: a far larger clone is one base away. The chain joins TRBV4-1 to TRBJ2-1; TRBD2 aligns across 12 bases. CDR3 size: 15 residues. The V segment lost 4 bases and the J segment 4 bases; nucleotides outside the gene matches: 2. Per the germline V gene, CDR1 is MGHRA and CDR2 is YSYEKL. The CDR3 bases are TGCGCCAGCAGCCGACTAGCGGGGGATTACAATGAGCAGTTCTTC. Protein: CASSRLAGDYNEQFF.

This clonotype was observed a handful of times. V gene TRBV30 combines with J gene TRBJ1-5; TRBD1 agrees at 7 bases. The J segment lost 4 bases and the V segment lost 0 bases, leaving 3 bases of the junction unmatched. The CDR3 has 14 amino acids. The germline V gene has CDR1 GTSNPN and CDR2 SVGIG (reference sequence). CDR3 residues: CAWSVGQRNQPQHF. CDR3 in DNA: TGTGCCTGGAGTGTGGGACAGAGAAATCAGCCCCAGCATTTT.

Note on this clonotype: Sequence at one end of the junction differs from germline and may be a read error. The genes are TRBV28 and TRBJ2-7; 12 bases map to TRBD2. The CDR3 is 15 amino acids. CDR1 is MDHEN, CDR2 SYDVKM, per germline. CDR3 in amino acids: CATSLGLAGFYEQYF. Written as DNA, the CDR3 is TGTGCCACCAGTTTAGGACTAGCGGGGTTCTACGAGCAGTACTTC.

This clonotype was recorded many times. The chain couples TRBV28 to TRBJ1-1; D uncertain. The CDR3 runs 16 residues. The V gene lost 6 bases and the J gene lost 1 base, with 18 bases spanning the gap. Germline lookup yields CDR1 MDHEN and CDR2 SYDVKM. Written as DNA, the CDR3 is TGTGCCAGCAGCCCCTCTTTAGGGCAGCCGAACACTGAAGCTTTCTTT. Translating it yields CASSPSLGQPNTEAFF.

The J gene is TRBJ2-7, the V gene TRBV11-2; D not resolved. The CDR3 runs 13 residues. V lost 5 bases, J lost 2 bases, and 10 bases lay in between. Germline loops: CDR1 SGHAT, CDR2 FQNNGV. The CDR3 region is CASSDYNTYEQYF. CDR3 sequence (DNA): TGTGCCAGCAGCGATTACAACACCTACGAGCAGTACTTC.

This clonotype was seen repeatedly, ten times or more. The rearrangement links TRBV3-1 to TRBJ1-1; D uncertain. CDR1 LGHDT and CDR2 YNNKEL come from the germline V gene (reference sequence). The germline V and J ends were trimmed by 0 bases and 4 bases, with 9 bases remaining between them. CDR3 size: 14 residues. The CDR3 protein is CASSQEGIATEAFF. CDR3 DNA sequence: TGTGCCAGCAGCCAAGAGGGGATAGCCACTGAAGCTTTCTTT.

This clonotype showed up many times. The V gene is TRBV2, the J gene TRBJ1-2; TRBD1 is a possible D gene (6 bases). The ends were cut back, 10 bases at V and 5 bases at J, with 17 bases in the middle. Germline V gene sequence: CDR1 SNHLY, CDR2 FYNNEI. CDR3 length: 13 amino acids. In DNA form, the CDR3 reads TGTGCCAAAAAAGGACAGCTTCTATATGGCTACACCTTC. Translation: CAKKGQLLYGYTF.

This clonotype was counted ten times or more. The rearrangement uses TRBV28 and TRBJ2-2; 7 nucleotides match TRBD2. CDR3 size: 17 residues. Germline CDR1 and CDR2: MDHEN and SYDVKM. V trimming: 1 base; J trimming: 3 bases; junction bases outside the gene matches: 8. As DNA, the CDR3 is TGTGCCAGCAGTTTATTAGGGGCGGGAGTCGACACCGGGGAGCTGTTTTTT. Translating it yields CASSLLGAGVDTGELFF.

This clonotype was counted only a few times. CDR3: CASSGNTHTEAFF. The DNA for the CDR3 is TGTGCCAGCAGCGGCAACACACACACTGAAGCTTTCTTT. The chain has TRBV12-3 or TRBV12-4 and TRBJ1-1; D is uncertain. The CDR3 has 13 residues. V lost 6 bases and J lost 3, with 11 bases in between.

This clonotype was detected only a few times. V gene TRBV6-5 combines with J gene TRBJ1-4; D might be TRBD1 (6 bases). There are 15 residues in the CDR3. Germline V CDR1 and CDR2: MNHEY, SVGAGI. V lost 2 bases and J lost 8, with 15 bases in between. The CDR3 is CASSYGQPGGEKLFF. CDR3 sequence (DNA): TGTGCCAGCAGTTACGGACAGCCCGGTGGGGAAAAACTGTTTTTT.